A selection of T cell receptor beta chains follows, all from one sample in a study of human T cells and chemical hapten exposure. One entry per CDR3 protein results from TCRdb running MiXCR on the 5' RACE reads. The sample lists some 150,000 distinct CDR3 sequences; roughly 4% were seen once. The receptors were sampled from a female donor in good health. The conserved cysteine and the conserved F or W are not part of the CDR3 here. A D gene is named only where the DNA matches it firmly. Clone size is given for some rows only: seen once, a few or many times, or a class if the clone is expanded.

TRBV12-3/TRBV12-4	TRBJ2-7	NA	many	ASSLSGSYEQY
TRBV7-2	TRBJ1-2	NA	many	ASSLDSGASRYGYT
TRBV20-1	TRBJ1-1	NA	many	SAFKPGLAHHTEAF
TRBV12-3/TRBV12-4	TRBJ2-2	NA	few	ASSFQGGNTGELF
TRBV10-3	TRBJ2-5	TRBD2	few	ATSRGEETQY
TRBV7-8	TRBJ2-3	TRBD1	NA	ASSYRQGLRTDTQY
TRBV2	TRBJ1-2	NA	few	ASTGPSVGGYT
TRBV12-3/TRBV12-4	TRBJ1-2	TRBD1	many	ASSSDRVGKGYT
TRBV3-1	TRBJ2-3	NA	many	ASESHGDTQY
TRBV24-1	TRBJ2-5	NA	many	ATSDFATGGETQY
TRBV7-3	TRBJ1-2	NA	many	ASSLTGGYGYT
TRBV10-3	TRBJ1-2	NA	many	AISESIAGAGYT
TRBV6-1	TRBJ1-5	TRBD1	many	ASSEAGGGYQPQH
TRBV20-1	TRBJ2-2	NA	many	SARDREATGELF
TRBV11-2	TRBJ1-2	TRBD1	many	ASSSVPGQGANGYT
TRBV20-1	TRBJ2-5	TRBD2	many	SARVPAGGDETQY
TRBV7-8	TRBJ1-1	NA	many	ASTKAGTANTEAF
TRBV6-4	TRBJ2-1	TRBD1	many	ASSRAGGQGDNEQF
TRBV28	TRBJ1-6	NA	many	ASSLFQPNSPLH
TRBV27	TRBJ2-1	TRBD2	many	ASSASGGAVNYEQF
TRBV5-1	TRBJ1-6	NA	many	ASSPPERGDSPLH
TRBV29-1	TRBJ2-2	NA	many	SVDGGFGELF
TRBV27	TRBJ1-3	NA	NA	ASSLRGGGGNTIY
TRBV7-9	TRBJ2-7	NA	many	ASSLALAGVRVEQY
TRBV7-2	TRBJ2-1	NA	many	ASSLAPSYNEQF
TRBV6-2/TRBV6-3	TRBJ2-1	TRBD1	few	ASRPLGQGCVNEQF
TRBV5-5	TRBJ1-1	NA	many	ASSLFWGETEAF
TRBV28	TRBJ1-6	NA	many	ASIDNPSSPLH